This T cell receptor beta chain was sequenced for a study of shared clonotypes between healthy human individuals. Notes on the study in general: In contrast to clonotypes shared by all four donors, non-shared clonotypes had lower generation probabilities.

Every one of the donors was a Caucasian adult that lived in Nashville, Tennessee. Measured with immunoSEQ multiplex PCR; TCRdb has only the in-frame clones, and not every one. The sample holds over 1.5 million clones, approximately 98% seen once. In the case of this clone: Its target is not known.

CDR1 is SEHNR, CDR2 FQNEAQ, per germline (reference sequence). The V gene lost 5 bases and the J gene lost 6 bases, with 26 bases spanning the gap. This CDR3 contains 18 residues. Sequences were obtained from naive CD4+ T cells sorted from blood. Sample subset: CD45RA+ positively selected. The TCR comes from a man between 25 and 39 years old in good health. The V gene is TRBV7-9, the J gene TRBJ2-1; D unresolved. CDR3 residues: CASSVPAAFLKGSNEQFF. Here the CDR3 DNA reads TGTGCCAGCAGCGTCCCAGCTGCTTTTCTGAAGGGCTCCAATGAGCAGTTCTTC.